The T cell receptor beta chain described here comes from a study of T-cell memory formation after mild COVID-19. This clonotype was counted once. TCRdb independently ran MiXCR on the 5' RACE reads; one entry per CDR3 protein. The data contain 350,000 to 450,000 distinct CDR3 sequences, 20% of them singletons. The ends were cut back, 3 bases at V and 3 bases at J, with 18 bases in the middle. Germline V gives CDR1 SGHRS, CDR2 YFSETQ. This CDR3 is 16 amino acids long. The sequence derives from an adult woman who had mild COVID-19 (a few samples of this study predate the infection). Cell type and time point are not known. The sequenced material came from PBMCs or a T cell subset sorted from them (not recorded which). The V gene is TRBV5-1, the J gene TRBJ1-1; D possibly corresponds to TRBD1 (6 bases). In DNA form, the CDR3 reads TGCGCCAGCAGCTGGGTAGGGGGAGGGTCCCACACTGAAGCTTTCTTT. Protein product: CASSWVGGGSHTEAFF.